This T cell receptor beta chain appears in the sequencing data of a study of human thymus T cells. Using immunoSEQ multiplex PCR, the repertoire was profiled, and TCRdb retains in-frame clones only, with some absent. Among about 130,000 clones listed, around 94% were seen once. A word on this clone: Its antigen is as yet unknown.

The CDR3 covers 13 residues. V lost 5 bases and J lost 2, with 9 bases in between. In germline, CDR1 is LNHDA, CDR2 SQIVND (reference sequence). Resections that were taken during corrective heart surgery supplied the thymus tissue. Healthy Finnish infants undergoing corrective surgery for congenital heart defects were the donors. Overall study findings and caveats: Apparent bias marked the V and J gene usage of thymic and blood repertoires. Related studies found that unrelated individuals share highly overlapping thymic repertoires.

The sequenced sample consisted of thymus tissue. This TCR was sampled from a boy under two years old with a congenital heart defect but otherwise immunologically healthy. The chain carries TRBV19 and TRBJ2-5; D is perhaps TRBD1 or TRBD2 (5 bases each). The CDR3 loop reads CASSPGPQETQYF. CDR3 coding DNA: TGTGCCAGTAGTCCGGGACCGCAAGAGACCCAGTACTTC.